The clone carrying this T cell receptor beta chain has a handful of counts. Its antigen remains unidentified. TCRdb's copy holds only in-frame clones and misses some; the assay was immunoSEQ multiplex PCR. Of tens of thousands of clones in the sample, roughly 89% were seen once. CDR3 length: 13 residues. Germline loops: CDR1 MNHEY, CDR2 SVGAGI. The germline V and J ends were trimmed by 7 bases and 0 bases, with 10 bases remaining between them. This entry is derived from a study of T cell responses to AZD1222 COVID-19 vaccine. Study results and limitations: Sampled repertoires all dated from after the peak T cell response. Unmutated variant regions are reportedly targeted by nearly half of spike-specific TCRs.

This chain connects TRBV6-5 to TRBJ2-7, with unresolved D. This material consisted of peripheral blood, taken on day 0 of AZD1222 vaccination. The TCR comes from an adult in good health. CDR3: CASTRGFSYEQYF. In nucleotides, the CDR3 is TGTGCCAGCACCCGTGGGTTCTCCTACGAGCAGTACTTC.